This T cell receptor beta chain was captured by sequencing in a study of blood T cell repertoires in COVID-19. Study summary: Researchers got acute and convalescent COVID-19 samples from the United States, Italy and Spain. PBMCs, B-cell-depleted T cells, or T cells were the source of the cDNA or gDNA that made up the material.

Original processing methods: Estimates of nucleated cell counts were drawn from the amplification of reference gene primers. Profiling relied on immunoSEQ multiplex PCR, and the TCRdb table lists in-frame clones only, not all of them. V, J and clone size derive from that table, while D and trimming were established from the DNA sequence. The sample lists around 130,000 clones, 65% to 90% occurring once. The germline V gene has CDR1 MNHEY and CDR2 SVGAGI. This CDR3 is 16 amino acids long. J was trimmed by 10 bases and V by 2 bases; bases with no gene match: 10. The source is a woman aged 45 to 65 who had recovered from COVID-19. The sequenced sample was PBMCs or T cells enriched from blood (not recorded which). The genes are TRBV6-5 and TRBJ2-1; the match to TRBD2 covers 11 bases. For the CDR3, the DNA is TGTGCCAGCAGTTACCAAACTAGCGGGGGCGCAGGGGAGCAGTTCTTC. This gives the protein CASSYQTSGGAGEQFF.